This is a list of T cell receptor beta chains from one sample in a study of beta chain features in type 1 diabetes. Here immunoSEQ multiplex PCR was the method, and the copy in TCRdb shows in-frame clones only, minus some. Of about 14,000 clones in the sample, about two thirds are singletons; the top ten hold 0.55% to 0.65%. What was sequenced was stem cell memory CD4+ T cells from blood. Receptor source: a woman between 18 and 29 years old with type 1 diabetes. Each CDR3 is given with its conserved first and last residue. A D gene is named only where the DNA matches it firmly. Only some rows state a clone size, as once, few, many or a class for expanded clones.

TRBV18	-	-	TRBJ1-1	TGTGCCAGCTCAACTCGGACAGCGATGAACACTGAAGCTTTCTTT	CASSTRTAMNTEAFF
TRBV5-1	-	-	TRBJ2-6	TGCGCCAGCAGCCTCGTAACTGGGGCCAACGTCCTGACTTTC	CASSLVTGANVLTF
TRBV5-6	-	-	TRBJ2-7	TGTGCCAGCAGCCGAACCTCTAGCGACTCCTACGAGCAGTACTTC	CASSRTSSDSYEQYF
TRBV7-2	few	TRBD2	TRBJ2-1	TGTGCCAGCAGCCTGATAGCGGGCATCCGTGGATGGCAGTTCTTC	CASSLIAGIRGWQFF
TRBV28	-	-	TRBJ2-7	TGTGCCAGCAGTTTCCAGACCTACGAGCAGTACTTC	CASSFQTYEQYF
TRBV27	-	-	TRBJ2-4	TGTGCCAGCAGGAACTCGGGCAAAAACATTCAGTACTTC	CASRNSGKNIQYF
TRBV5-1	-	TRBD1	TRBJ2-5	TGCGCCAGCAGCTTGGAGTACAGGGGGACAGAGACCCAGTACTTC	CASSLEYRGTETQYF
TRBV7-9	-	-	TRBJ2-3	TGTGCCAGCAGCCTAAACGACTATACGCAGTATTTT	CASSLNDYTQYF
TRBV7-2	-	TRBD2	TRBJ2-7	TGTGCCAGCAGCTGGACTAGCGGGGGCGAGCAGTACTTC	CASSWTSGGEQYF
TRBV9	-	-	TRBJ2-5	TGTGCCAGCAGCCTTAGCCCGTCCGGGCGCGGGGAGACCCAGTACTTC	CASSLSPSGRGETQYF
TRBV5-4	few	-	TRBJ2-2	TGTGCCAGCAGCCTAAGGCCAGGAACCACCGGGGAGCTGTTTTTT	CASSLRPGTTGELFF
TRBV5-1	few	TRBD1	TRBJ2-5	TGCGCCAGCAGCACCGGACAGGGGCAACAAGAGACCCAGTACTTC	CASSTGQGQQETQYF
TRBV5-4	few	-	TRBJ2-6	TGTGCCAGCAACTTGTGGGGGCGCTCTGGGGCCAACGTCCTGACTTTC	CASNLWGRSGANVLTF
TRBV2	-	-	TRBJ2-3	TGTGCCAGCACGCGACTAGTCACAGATACGCAGTATTTT	CASTRLVTDTQYF
TRBV7-2	few	TRBD1	TRBJ2-7	TGTGCCAGCAGCCGGACAGGGGTATCCTACGAGCAGTACTTC	CASSRTGVSYEQYF
TRBV18	-	TRBD2	TRBJ2-1	TGTGCCAGCTCACCACCTCTAGCGGGATGGCATGAGCAGTTCTTC	CASSPPLAGWHEQFF
TRBV18	few	-	TRBJ1-6	TGTGCCAGCTCACCTGGTCAGGGGAATTCACCCCTCCACTTT	CASSPGQGNSPLHF
TRBV29-1	-	TRBD1	TRBJ2-7	TGCAGCCCTGAGGGACAGGGTAACTACGAGCAGTACTTC	CSPEGQGNYEQYF
TRBV7-9	few	-	TRBJ1-1	TGTGCCAGCAGCCCTCTTGGACAAGGTGAAGCTTTCTTT	CASSPLGQGEAFF
TRBV9	-	-	TRBJ2-7	TGTGCCAGCAGCCCCTTTTTGTTTTCCTACGAGCAGTACTTC	CASSPFLFSYEQYF
TRBV7-2	-	-	TRBJ2-5	TGTGCCAGCAGCCAGTGGGCAGGGTCGTCGGAGACCCAGTACTTC	CASSQWAGSSETQYF
TRBV6-4	-	TRBD1	TRBJ1-6	TGTGCCGGCCCCGGGACAGATAATTCACCCCTCCACTTT	CAGPGTDNSPLHF
TRBV7-2	-	-	TRBJ1-4	TGTGCCAGCAGCTCCTACTCAGGGCAACCTAATGAAAAACTGTTTTTT	CASSSYSGQPNEKLFF
TRBV11-3	few	-	TRBJ1-4	TGTGCCAGCAGCGAGACAGGTTCTTTGGGGGAAAAACTGTTTTTT	CASSETGSLGEKLFF
TRBV2	few	TRBD1	TRBJ1-5	TGTGCCAGCAGTCCGTCTACAGGGGGCCAGCCCCAGCATTTT	CASSPSTGGQPQHF
TRBV5-1	once	-	TRBJ2-1	TGCGCCAGCAGCATTGAGGGGGACTCCTACAATGAGCAGTTCTTC	CASSIEGDSYNEQFF
TRBV9	-	-	TRBJ1-5	TGTGCCAGCAGCGTAGATGCAGATCAGCCCCAGCATTTT	CASSVDADQPQHF
TRBV6-5	-	TRBD1	TRBJ2-7	TGTGCCAGCAGTCGACTGGAGACAGGGAACTACGAGCAGTACTTC	CASSRLETGNYEQYF